This TCR beta chain originates from a study of Graves' ophthalmopathy and Graves' hyperthyroidism. This clonotype appeared many times. Its target is unknown. In germline, CDR1 is DFQATT, CDR2 SNEGSKA (reference sequence). V was trimmed by 0 bases and J by 3 bases, leaving 11 bases between them. This CDR3 contains 14 residues. General study results and limits: Blood repertoires reportedly contained most expanded thyroid clonotypes above 0.001 frequency.

Amplified TCR beta CDR3 regions were obtained using RNA transcripts as template. RT-PCR with HTBI primers came first, then second-round multiplex PCR. TCRdb reanalysed the multiplex PCR reads using MiXCR and keeps one entry per CDR3 protein. The table includes under 250,000 distinct CDR3 sequences, roughly a fifth detected once. Serum thyroxine and TRAb, along with clinical symptoms, thyroid ultrasound and orbital computed tomography, were what diagnosis relied on. PBMCs stemmed from around 9.1 ml of fresh peripheral blood. The genes are TRBV20-1 and TRBJ1-2; tentative D call: TRBD1 (5 bases). The sequenced sample consisted of peripheral blood. The TCR sequence derives from a woman between 45 and 65 years old with Graves' ophthalmopathy. This chain's CDR3 is CSARDRPRDYGYTF. The CDR3 DNA follows: TGCAGTGCTAGAGATCGTCCCAGGGACTATGGCTACACCTTC.